This section outlines one TCR beta chain sequence together with its context. The CDR3 has 14 residues. The V and J ends lost 4 bases and 8 bases respectively, with 16 bases between them. CDR1 and CDR2 (germline): SGHRS, YFSETQ. These data come from a study of blood T cell repertoires in COVID-19. Study as a whole: Donors in the United States, Italy and Spain gave samples during acute or convalescent COVID-19. PBMCs, B-cell-depleted T cells, or T cells were the source of the cDNA or gDNA that made up the material.

As processed by the authors: Reference gene primer amplification in the assay estimated nucleated cell counts. Sequencing was performed with immunoSEQ multiplex PCR; in TCRdb, only in-frame clones are kept and a portion is missing. Clone size and V and J calls were adopted from that table, with D and trimming inferred from the DNA. The table lists 60,000 to 75,000 clones, around 88% of them singletons. The TCR comes from an elderly woman with acute or convalescent COVID-19. Sequences were obtained from peripheral blood. This chain joins TRBV5-1 and TRBJ2-1; possible D gene TRBD1, 5 bases. The CDR3 here is CASSRDWGSDEQFF. CDR3 sequence (DNA): TGCGCCAGCAGCCGTGACTGGGGCTCCGATGAGCAGTTCTTC.